These 28 T cell receptor beta chains share one sample of origin, sequenced in a study of blood T cell repertoires in COVID-19. TCRdb keeps only in-frame clones here, not all; method: immunoSEQ multiplex PCR. Of tens of thousands of clones detected, around three quarters appear once; the ten largest clones hold roughly 5.4%. Specimen: peripheral blood. The receptors were sampled from a human donor in a cohort sampled during active COVID-19.

The CDR3 DNA sequence: TGTGCCAGCTCACCAGGAGGGGACCCGTACTTC. Translated: CASSPGGDPYF. This chain connects TRBV18 to TRBJ2-7, with D tentatively TRBD2 (6 bases). Germline V CDR1 and CDR2: KGHSH, LQKENI. CDR3 size: 11 residues. The V and J ends lost 2 bases and 12 bases respectively, with 11 bases between them.

This chain links TRBV11-3 with TRBJ1-1; 7 positions agree with TRBD1. The CDR3 covers 13 residues. CDR1 and CDR2 (germline): SGHNT, YENEEA. V gave up 5 bases and J gave up 7 bases; unmatched junction bases: 7. In DNA, the CDR3 is TGTGCCAGCAGCCAAACACAGGGGAGTGAAGCTTTCTTT. Residues: CASSQTQGSEAFF.

The genes are TRBV6-5 and TRBJ1-1; D gene uncertain. Deletions cut 7 bases from V and 6 bases from J, with 18 bases between. CDR1 is MNHEY and CDR2 is SVGAGI in the germline V gene. The CDR3 has 14 residues. The CDR3 DNA reads TGTGCCAGCACCTCCGGCGCTGAGGAATCTGAAGCTTTCTTT. Protein sequence: CASTSGAEESEAFF.

The chain carries TRBV3-1 (or the pseudogene TRBV3-2) and TRBJ1-3; TRBD1 might be the D (5 bases). The V gene lost 4 bases and the J gene lost 0 bases, with 7 bases spanning the gap. Germline lookup yields CDR1 LGHDT and CDR2 YNNKEL (reference sequence). The CDR3 extends over 14 amino acids. CDR3 in amino acids: CASSLQASGNTIYF. The CDR3 DNA is TGTGCCAGCAGCCTACAGGCCTCTGGAAACACCATATATTTT.

The chain couples TRBV7-9 to TRBJ2-7; TRBD1 agrees at 8 bases. The germline gives CDR1 SEHNR, CDR2 FQNEAQ (reference sequence). The CDR3 has 13 residues. V trimming: 6 bases; J trimming: 5 bases; junction bases outside the gene matches: 6. Here the CDR3 reads CASRRMTGDEQYF. DNA of the CDR3: TGTGCCAGCAGACGAATGACAGGGGACGAGCAGTACTTC.

This chain links TRBV4-3 with TRBJ1-1; D is unresolved. Trimming took 3 bases from V and 12 from J, leaving 11 bases between them. The germline CDR1 and CDR2 sequences are LGHNA and YSLEER. This CDR3 is 11 amino acids long. The CDR3 is CASSQATSTFF. CDR3 sequence (DNA): TGCGCCAGCAGCCAGGCAACATCGACTTTCTTT.

This rearrangement joins TRBV10-2 to TRBJ1-2; D remains unclear. The V and J ends lost 11 bases and 8 bases respectively, with 15 bases between them. Germline V gene data show CDR1 as WSHSY and CDR2 as SAAADI. CDR3 length: 11 amino acids. The CDR3 coding sequence is TGCGCCGCCGGGTCCCAAGAAGGCTACACCTTC. It specifies CAAGSQEGYTF.

This clone was observed many times. The rearrangement joins TRBV18 to TRBJ2-7, with 12 positions matching TRBD2. In germline, CDR1 is KGHSH, CDR2 LQKENI. With 3 bases clipped from V and 0 bases from J, the junction kept 3 bases outside the gene matches. The CDR3 loop spans 16 amino acids. DNA for the CDR3: TGTGCCAGCTCACCTCTAGCGGGGGGGCTCTCCTACGAGCAGTACTTC. Its protein product is CASSPLAGGLSYEQYF.

The chain is built from TRBV2 and TRBJ1-1; TRBD1 agrees at 8 bases. The CDR3 contains 14 residues. CDR1 SNHLY and CDR2 FYNNEI come from the germline V gene. V lost 6 bases, J lost 4 bases, and 7 bases stayed unmatched. This CDR3 is CASSRGQGSTEAFF. In DNA form, the CDR3 reads TGTGCCAGCAGCAGAGGACAGGGCTCCACTGAAGCTTTCTTT.

This clone was found a few times. The rearrangement links TRBV5-1 to TRBJ2-4; 10 nucleotides match TRBD2. Germline V gene lookup returns CDR1 SGHRS and CDR2 YFSETQ. CDR3 length equals 19 residues. V shed 0 bases, J shed 0 bases, and the junction held 9 bases outside the gene matches. The CDR3 nucleotides are TGCGCCAGCAGCTTGGACTCCGGGACTAGCGAGCTAGCCAAAAACATTCAGTACTTC. Its protein is CASSLDSGTSELAKNIQYF.

V gene TRBV2 combines with J gene TRBJ2-5, with 12 nucleotides matching TRBD2. The junction had 2 bases not matched to a gene; V was cut back by 4 bases and J by 5 bases. The germline CDR1 and CDR2 sequences are SNHLY and FYNNEI. This CDR3 comprises 14 residues. The CDR3 loop is CASSVTSGGETQYF. The CDR3 DNA sequence: TGTGCCAGCAGTGTGACTAGCGGGGGCGAGACCCAGTACTTC.

V gene TRBV14 combines with J gene TRBJ1-4; D is uncertain. The CDR3 loop spans 15 amino acids. Germline V lookup: CDR1 SGHDN, CDR2 FVKESK. V was clipped by 5 bases and J by 7 bases, with 17 bases between them. The CDR3 is CASSEPTVSGEKLFF. The CDR3 nucleotides are TGTGCCAGCAGCGAGCCTACGGTAAGTGGTGAAAAACTGTTTTTT.

In its sample, this clone was seen a few times. The chain employs TRBV27 and TRBJ1-5; D is possibly TRBD1 (5 bases). This CDR3 comprises 12 residues. The V end was cut by 7 bases, the J end by 9 bases, with 13 bases between. Germline lookup yields CDR1 MNHEY and CDR2 SMNVEV (reference sequence). CDR3 protein: CASKQVNGPQHF. CDR3 in DNA: TGTGCCAGCAAACAGGTTAACGGGCCCCAGCATTTT.

The chain is built from TRBV5-1 and TRBJ2-1; TRBD2 aligns across 8 bases. Per the germline V gene, CDR1 is SGHRS and CDR2 is YFSETQ. This CDR3 region has 16 residues. Trimming took 7 bases from V and 8 from J; bases not matched to a gene: 17. The CDR3 DNA reads as TGCGCCAGCGGACTGATTGCGGAGCGGGGGCGCTATGAGCAGTTCTTC. This gives the protein CASGLIAERGRYEQFF.

The chain carries TRBV6-6 and TRBJ2-3; TRBD2 matches at 8 bases. CDR3 length: 14 residues. V lost 8 bases, J lost 0 bases, and 4 bases stayed unmatched. Germline V gene sequence: CDR1 MNHNY, CDR2 SVGAGI (reference sequence). The CDR3 loop reads CASSRGGSTDTQYF. The CDR3 bases are TGTGCCAGCTCACGGGGGGGAAGCACAGATACGCAGTATTTT.

Only a few counts were recorded for this clone. V and J are TRBV3-1 (or the pseudogene TRBV3-2) and TRBJ1-1; D might be TRBD1 (5 bases). V lost 5 bases, J lost 1 base, and 8 bases lay in between. This CDR3 spans 13 amino acids. Germline V gene sequence: CDR1 LGHDT, CDR2 YNNKEL (reference sequence). The CDR3 loop reads CASSLRGNTEAFF. The CDR3 coding sequence is TGTGCCAGCAGCTTAAGGGGGAACACTGAAGCTTTCTTT.

This clone appeared a few times. The chain recombines TRBV2 with TRBJ2-1; D is perhaps TRBD2 (5 bases). Germline loops: CDR1 SNHLY, CDR2 FYNNEI. The CDR3 runs 15 residues. Between the trimmed V and J ends, which lost 1 base and 5 bases, there was a span of 12 bases. In nucleotides, the CDR3 is TGTGCCAGCAGTGAAGAGGTAGCGAACAACAATGAGCAGTTCTTC. Protein: CASSEEVANNNEQFF.

This clone was recorded once. The chain uses TRBV6-2 or TRBV6-3 and TRBJ2-7; 12 nucleotides line up with TRBD1. Germline CDR1 reads MNHEY; CDR2 reads SVGEGT. With V trimmed by 3 bases and J by 6 bases, 6 bases remained unmatched. This CDR3 comprises 15 residues. DNA of the CDR3: TGTGCCAGCAGTTATACCGGGACAGGGGGCAGCGAGCAGTACTTC. Its protein product is CASSYTGTGGSEQYF.

The J gene is TRBJ2-1, the V gene TRBV7-9; 8 nucleotides match TRBD2. The CDR3 is 16 amino acids. With V trimmed by 0 bases and J by 2 bases, 3 bases remained unmatched. Germline CDR1 is SEHNR and CDR2 is FQNEAQ (reference sequence). Written as DNA, the CDR3 is TGTGCCAGCAGCTTAGCGGACGGGGGGGCCTACAATGAGCAGTTCTTC. Encoded protein: CASSLADGGAYNEQFF.

V is TRBV19 and J is TRBJ1-1, with TRBD1 matching over 9 bases. CDR1 and CDR2 (germline): LNHDA, SQIVND (reference sequence). The CDR3 runs 17 residues. V gave up 2 bases and J gave up 1 base; unmatched junction bases: 8. The CDR3 DNA reads TGTGCCAGTAGTATAATAACAGGGGGCAGGAGGAACACTGAAGCTTTCTTT. This codes for CASSIITGGRRNTEAFF.

The rearrangement links TRBV4-3 to TRBJ2-7; 10 nucleotides align to TRBD2. CDR1 and CDR2 (germline): LGHNA, YSLEER. V shed 5 bases and J 1 base; nucleotides not matched to a gene: 5. CDR3 length: 15 residues. The CDR3 sequence is CASSSSGGPSYEQYF. The CDR3 nucleotides are TGCGCCAGCAGCTCTAGCGGGGGCCCATCCTACGAGCAGTACTTC.

The CDR3: CASGLVWQGRNSPLHF. In DNA, the CDR3 is TGTGCTAGTGGTTTGGTATGGCAGGGGCGGAATTCACCCCTCCACTTT. The chain recombines TRBV12-5 with TRBJ1-6, with D possibly being TRBD1 (6 bases). Germline V gives CDR1 LGHNT, CDR2 FRNRAP. V dropped 0 bases and J dropped 7 bases, with 13 bases sitting between them. The CDR3 has 16 residues. The full variable domain, with the rest looked up from reference TRBV12-5 and TRBJ1-6, is DARVTQTPRHKVTEMGQEVTMRCQPILGHNTVFWYRQTMMQGLELLAYFRNRAPLDDSGMPKDRFSAEMPDATLATLKIQPSEPRDSAVYFCASGLVWQGRNSPLHFGNGTRLTVT.

The chain uses TRBV29-1 and TRBJ1-2, with D possibly matching TRBD1 (5 bases). The CDR3 totals 16 residues. From germline, CDR1 is SQVTM and CDR2 ANQGSEA. The germline V and J ends were trimmed by 6 bases and 4 bases, with 24 bases remaining between them. The CDR3 region has the DNA TGCAGCGTGGGGGGGGGACCGGGGTCGGGTTCCTATGGCTACACCTTC. This gives the protein CSVGGGPGSGSYGYTF. Based on the CDR3 plus reference TRBV29-1 and TRBJ1-2, the full variable domain is SAVISQKPSRDICQRGTSLTIQCQVDSQVTMMFWYRQQPGQSLTLIATANQGSEATYESGFVIDKFPISRPNLTFSTLTVSNMSPEDSSIYLCSVGGGPGSGSYGYTFGSGTRLTVV.

The count of this clone is one. The J gene is TRBJ2-5, the V gene TRBV5-1; D remains unclear. Per the germline V gene, CDR1 is SGHRS and CDR2 is YFSETQ. The V end lost 0 bases, the J end lost 2 bases, and 11 bases lay between the germline ends. The CDR3 runs to 15 residues. This chain's CDR3 is CASSLVPGWQETQYF. For the CDR3, the DNA is TGCGCCAGCAGCTTGGTTCCGGGTTGGCAAGAGACCCAGTACTTC.

V is TRBV7-9 and J is TRBJ2-7, with TRBD2 identical over 9 bases. CDR1 SEHNR and CDR2 FQNEAQ come from the germline V gene (reference sequence). The trim removed 4 bases at V and 3 bases at J, leaving 4 bases unmatched. CDR3 size: 14 residues. CDR3 protein: CASSSRLADYEQYF. The CDR3 DNA is TGTGCCAGCAGCTCCCGACTAGCGGACTACGAGCAGTACTTC.

This clone came up a few times. V is TRBV18 and J is TRBJ2-2, with D perhaps matching TRBD1 (6 bases). The CDR3 spans 17 residues. Looked up from germline, CDR1 is KGHSH and CDR2 is LQKENI. V was cut by 1 base and J by 3 bases, with 15 bases left in between. CDR3 protein: CASSPRLGAQDTGELFF. CDR3 in DNA: TGTGCCAGCTCACCACGACTGGGGGCGCAGGACACCGGGGAGCTGTTTTTT. Full variable domain (rest looked up from reference TRBV18 and TRBJ2-2): NAGVMQNPRHLVRRRGQEARLRCSPMKGHSHVYWYRQLPEEGLKFMVYLQKENIIDESGMPKERFSAEFPKEGPSILRIQQVVRGDSAAYFCASSPRLGAQDTGELFFGEGSRLTVL.

This clone was detected only once. This chain connects TRBV6-6 to TRBJ2-7; no firm D call. The CDR3 has 15 residues. V lost 0 bases to trimming and J lost 0 bases, with 9 bases between them. Germline CDR1 and CDR2: MNHNY and SVGAGI (reference sequence). CDR3 bases: TGTGCCAGCAGTTACTCGACTGTTAGCTCCTACGAGCAGTACTTC. This gives the protein CASSYSTVSSYEQYF.

This chain connects TRBV15 to TRBJ1-1; 7 nucleotides align to TRBD1. V shed 0 bases, J shed 7 bases, and the junction held 2 bases outside the gene matches. This CDR3 is built from 13 residues. Germline-derived CDR1 and CDR2 are LNHNV and YYDKDF (reference sequence). CDR3 region: CATSRDRTGEAFF. In DNA, the CDR3 is TGTGCCACCAGCAGAGATCGGACAGGTGAAGCTTTCTTT. The entire variable domain, with the rest obtained from reference TRBV15 and TRBJ1-1, is as follows: DAMVIQNPRYQVTQFGKPVTLSCSQTLNHNVMYWYQQKSSQAPKLLFHYYDKDFNNEADTPDNFQSRRPNTSFCFLDIRSPGLGDTAMYLCATSRDRTGEAFFGQGTRLTVV.